This TCR beta chain was sequenced for a study of cytomegalovirus exposure and HLA in healthy donors. Concerning this clone: Its antigen is unidentified.

The germline V gene has CDR1 LNHNV and CDR2 YYDKDF (reference sequence). The CDR3 consists of 13 residues. Trimming removed 5 bases from V and 2 bases from J, with 7 bases in between. Findings and limits, study-wide: The authors listed around 150 TCR beta chains as cytomegalovirus-associated.

13 Jbeta primers and 60 Vbeta primers were used for the PCR. Libraries were prepared by immunoSEQ multiplex PCR; TCRdb keeps only in-frame clonotypes and omits some of them. This sample has 160,000 or so clones, with about four fifths found just once. The chain combines TRBV15 with TRBJ2-1, with D possibly being TRBD2 (5 bases). Sequencing used PBMCs. This TCR came from a woman between 18 and 29 years old in good health and CMV-seropositive. The CDR3 is CATSEGPYNEQFF. The DNA of the CDR3 is TGTGCCACCAGCGAGGGCCCCTACAATGAGCAGTTCTTC.